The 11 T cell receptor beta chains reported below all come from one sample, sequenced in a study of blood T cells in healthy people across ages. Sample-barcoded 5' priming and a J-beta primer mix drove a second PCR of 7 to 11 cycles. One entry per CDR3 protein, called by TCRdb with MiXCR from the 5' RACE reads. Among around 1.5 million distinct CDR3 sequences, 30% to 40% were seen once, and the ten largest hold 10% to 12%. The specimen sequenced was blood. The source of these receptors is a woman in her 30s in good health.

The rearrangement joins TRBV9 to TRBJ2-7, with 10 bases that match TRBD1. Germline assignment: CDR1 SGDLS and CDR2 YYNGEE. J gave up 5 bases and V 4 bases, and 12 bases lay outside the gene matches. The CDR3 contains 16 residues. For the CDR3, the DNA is TGTGCCAGCAGCTCCAACCCCGGGACAGGGGACCACGAGCAGTACTTC. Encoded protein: CASSSNPGTGDHEQYF.

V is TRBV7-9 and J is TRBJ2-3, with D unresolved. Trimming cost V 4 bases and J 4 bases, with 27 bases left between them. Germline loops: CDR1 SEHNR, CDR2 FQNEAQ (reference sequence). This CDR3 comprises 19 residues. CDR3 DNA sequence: TGTGCCAGCAGCTCGACAACCATCCCGGGCCCCACGCCCCCAGATACGCAGTATTTT. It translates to CASSSTTIPGPTPPDTQYF.

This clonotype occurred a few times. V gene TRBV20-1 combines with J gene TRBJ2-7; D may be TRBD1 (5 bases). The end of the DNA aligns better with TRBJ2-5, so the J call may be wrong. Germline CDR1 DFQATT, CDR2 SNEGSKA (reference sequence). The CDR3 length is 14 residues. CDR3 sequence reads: CSARDLGRPQTQYF. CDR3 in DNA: TGCAGTGCTAGAGATCTGGGGCGCCCCCAGACCCAGTACTTC.

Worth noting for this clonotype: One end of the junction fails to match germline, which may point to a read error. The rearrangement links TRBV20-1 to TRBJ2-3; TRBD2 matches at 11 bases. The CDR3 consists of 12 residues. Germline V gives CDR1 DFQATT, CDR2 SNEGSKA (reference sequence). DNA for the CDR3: TGCAATGCTAAAGTCGGACTAGCGGGGCAGTATTTT. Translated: CNAKVGLAGQYF.

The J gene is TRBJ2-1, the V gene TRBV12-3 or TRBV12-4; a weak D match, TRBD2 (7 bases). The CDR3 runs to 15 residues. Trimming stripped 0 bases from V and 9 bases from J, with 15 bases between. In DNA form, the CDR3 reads TGTGCCAGCAGTTTAGCCCCAGTTAGGGGGGGTGAGCAGTTCTTC. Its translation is CASSLAPVRGGEQFF.

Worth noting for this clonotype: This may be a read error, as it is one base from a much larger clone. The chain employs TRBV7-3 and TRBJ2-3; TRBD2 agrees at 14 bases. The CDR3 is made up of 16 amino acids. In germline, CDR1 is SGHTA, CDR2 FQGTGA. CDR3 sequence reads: CASSYGLAGGTDAQYF. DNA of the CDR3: TGTGCCAGCAGCTATGGACTAGCGGGGGGCACAGATGCGCAGTATTTT.

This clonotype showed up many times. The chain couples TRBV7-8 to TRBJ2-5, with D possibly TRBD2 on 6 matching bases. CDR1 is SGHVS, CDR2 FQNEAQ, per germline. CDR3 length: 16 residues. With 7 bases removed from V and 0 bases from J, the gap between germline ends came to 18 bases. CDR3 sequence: CASTKVAPGDQETQYF. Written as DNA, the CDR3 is TGTGCCAGCACCAAAGTGGCACCGGGAGACCAAGAGACCCAGTACTTC.

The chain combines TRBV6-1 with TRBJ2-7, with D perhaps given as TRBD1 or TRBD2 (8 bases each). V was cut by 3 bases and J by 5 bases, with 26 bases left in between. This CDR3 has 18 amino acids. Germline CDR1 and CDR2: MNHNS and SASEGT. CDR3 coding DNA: TGTGCCAGCAGTGAGGACAGGGAGACTAGCGAACAGCACCACGAGCAGTACTTC. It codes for CASSEDRETSEQHHEQYF.

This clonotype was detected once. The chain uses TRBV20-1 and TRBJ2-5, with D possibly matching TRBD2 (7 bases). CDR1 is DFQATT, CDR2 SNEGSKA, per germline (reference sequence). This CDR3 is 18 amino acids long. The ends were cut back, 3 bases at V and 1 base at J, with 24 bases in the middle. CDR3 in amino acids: CSARMFNVGGGPQETQYF. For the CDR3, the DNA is TGCAGTGCTAGGATGTTTAACGTTGGCGGGGGCCCCCAAGAGACCCAGTACTTC.

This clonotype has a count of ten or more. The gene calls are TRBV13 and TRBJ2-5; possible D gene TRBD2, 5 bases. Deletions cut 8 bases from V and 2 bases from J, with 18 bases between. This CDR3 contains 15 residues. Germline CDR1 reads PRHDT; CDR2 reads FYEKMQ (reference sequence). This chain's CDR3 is CASGRGGSGQETQYF. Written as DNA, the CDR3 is TGTGCCAGCGGCCGCGGTGGGAGTGGACAAGAGACCCAGTACTTC.

CDR3 amino acids: CAWSGGRGQPQHF. The CDR3 nucleotides read TGTGCCTGGTCAGGGGGACGGGGTCAGCCCCAGCATTTT. The genes are TRBV30 and TRBJ1-5, with TRBD1 matching 7 bases. J lost 6 bases, V lost 5 bases, and 7 bases had no gene match. Germline loops: CDR1 GTSNPN, CDR2 SVGIG (reference sequence). The CDR3 is 13 residues long.